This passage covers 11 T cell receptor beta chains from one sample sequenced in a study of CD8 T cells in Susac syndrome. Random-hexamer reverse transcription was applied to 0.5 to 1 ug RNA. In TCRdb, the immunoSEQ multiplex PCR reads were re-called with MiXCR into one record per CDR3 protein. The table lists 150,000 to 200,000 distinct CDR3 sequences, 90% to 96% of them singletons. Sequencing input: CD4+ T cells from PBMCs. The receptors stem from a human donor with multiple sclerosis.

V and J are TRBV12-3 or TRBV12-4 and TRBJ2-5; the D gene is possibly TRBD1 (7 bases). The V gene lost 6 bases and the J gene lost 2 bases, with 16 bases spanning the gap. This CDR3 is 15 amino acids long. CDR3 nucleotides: TGTGCCAGCAGAAGGGGGGACAGAAGTCAAGAGACCCAGTACTTC. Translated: CASRRGDRSQETQYF.

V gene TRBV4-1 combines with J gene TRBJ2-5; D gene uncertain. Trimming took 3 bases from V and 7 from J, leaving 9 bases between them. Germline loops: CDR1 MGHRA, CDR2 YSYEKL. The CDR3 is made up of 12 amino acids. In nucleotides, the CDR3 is TGCGCCAGCAGCCAGGAATGGGGGACCCAGTACTTC. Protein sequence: CASSQEWGTQYF.

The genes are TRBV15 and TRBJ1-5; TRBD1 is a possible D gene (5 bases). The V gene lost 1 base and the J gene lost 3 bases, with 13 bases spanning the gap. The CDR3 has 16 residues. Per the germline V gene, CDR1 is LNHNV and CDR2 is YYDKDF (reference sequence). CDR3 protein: CATSRGTPDTNQPQHF. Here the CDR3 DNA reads TGTGCCACCAGCAGAGGAACCCCGGACACCAATCAGCCCCAGCATTTT.

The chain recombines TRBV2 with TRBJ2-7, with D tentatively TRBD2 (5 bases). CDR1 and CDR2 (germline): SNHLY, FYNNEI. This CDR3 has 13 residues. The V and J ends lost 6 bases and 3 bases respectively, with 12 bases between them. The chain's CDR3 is CASSVLEGYEQYF. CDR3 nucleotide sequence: TGTGCCAGCAGCGTTCTCGAGGGCTACGAGCAGTACTTC.

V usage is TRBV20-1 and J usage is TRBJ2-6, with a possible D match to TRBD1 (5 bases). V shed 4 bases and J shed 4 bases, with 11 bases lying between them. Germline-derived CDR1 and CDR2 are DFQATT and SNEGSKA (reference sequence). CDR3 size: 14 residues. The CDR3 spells CSATPAGGANVLTF. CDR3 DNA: TGCAGTGCTACCCCAGCAGGGGGGGCCAACGTCCTGACTTTC.

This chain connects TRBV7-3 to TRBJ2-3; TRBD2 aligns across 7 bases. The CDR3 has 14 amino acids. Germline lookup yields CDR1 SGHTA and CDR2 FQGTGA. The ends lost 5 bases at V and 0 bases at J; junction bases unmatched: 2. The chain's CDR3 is CASSSGESTDTQYF. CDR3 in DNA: TGTGCCAGCAGCAGCGGGGAGAGCACAGATACGCAGTATTTT.

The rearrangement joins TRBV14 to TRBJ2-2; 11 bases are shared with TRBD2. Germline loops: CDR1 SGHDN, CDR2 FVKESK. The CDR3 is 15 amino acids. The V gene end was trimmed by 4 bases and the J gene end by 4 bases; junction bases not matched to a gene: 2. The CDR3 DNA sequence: TGTGCCAGCAGCCTAGCGGGGGGGCCCACCGGGGAGCTGTTTTTT. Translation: CASSLAGGPTGELFF.

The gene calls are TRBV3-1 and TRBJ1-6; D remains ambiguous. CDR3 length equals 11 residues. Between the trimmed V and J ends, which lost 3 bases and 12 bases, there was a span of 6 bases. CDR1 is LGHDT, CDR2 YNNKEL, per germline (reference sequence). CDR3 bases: TGTGCCAGCAGCCATGAAGGACCCCTCCACTTT. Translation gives CASSHEGPLHF.

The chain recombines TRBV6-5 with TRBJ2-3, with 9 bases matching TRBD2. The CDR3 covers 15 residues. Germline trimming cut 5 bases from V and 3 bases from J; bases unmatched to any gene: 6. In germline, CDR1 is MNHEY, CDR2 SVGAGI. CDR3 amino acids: CASSRGGALTDTQYF. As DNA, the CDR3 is TGTGCCAGCAGTCGCGGGGGGGCCTTGACAGATACGCAGTATTTT.

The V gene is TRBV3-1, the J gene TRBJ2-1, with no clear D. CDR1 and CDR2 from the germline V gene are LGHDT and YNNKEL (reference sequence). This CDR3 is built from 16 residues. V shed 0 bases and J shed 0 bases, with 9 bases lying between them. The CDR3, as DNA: TGTGCCAGCAGCCAAGATTACCCGAGCTCCTACAATGAGCAGTTCTTC. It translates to CASSQDYPSSYNEQFF.

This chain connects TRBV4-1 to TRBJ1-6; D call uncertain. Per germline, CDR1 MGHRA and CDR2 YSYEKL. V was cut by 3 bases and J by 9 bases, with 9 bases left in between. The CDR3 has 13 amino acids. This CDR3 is CASSHPGVSPLHF. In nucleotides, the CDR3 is TGCGCCAGCAGCCACCCCGGGGTTTCACCCCTCCACTTT.